This paragraph covers one TCR beta chain sequence. Its antigen is undetermined. This CDR3 comprises 13 residues. Per the germline V gene, CDR1 is MNHEY and CDR2 is SVGAGI. This record comes from a study of T cell responses to AZD1222 COVID-19 vaccine. Study-level findings and limits: With dominance at 160-218 and 743-854, vaccine-associated CD4 TCRs spanned spike. The donor cohort was predominantly white British with a female majority, and clonal diversity may have been underestimated.

The assay was immunoSEQ multiplex PCR, and TCRdb's table has in-frame clones only and misses some. This sample yields 140,000 to 150,000 clones, of which 75% to 95% are seen a single time; 7.5% belongs to the top ten. The TCR comes from an adult who received the MenACWY meningococcal vaccine as a control. The sample here was peripheral blood, taken 28 days after the second dose of the MenACWY control vaccine. The J gene is TRBJ2-1, the V gene TRBV6-5; weak D call: TRBD2 (5 bases). CDR3 DNA sequence: TGTGCGCCACGGGATGTGGAGTACAATGAGCAGTTCTTC. As protein: CAPRDVEYNEQFF.